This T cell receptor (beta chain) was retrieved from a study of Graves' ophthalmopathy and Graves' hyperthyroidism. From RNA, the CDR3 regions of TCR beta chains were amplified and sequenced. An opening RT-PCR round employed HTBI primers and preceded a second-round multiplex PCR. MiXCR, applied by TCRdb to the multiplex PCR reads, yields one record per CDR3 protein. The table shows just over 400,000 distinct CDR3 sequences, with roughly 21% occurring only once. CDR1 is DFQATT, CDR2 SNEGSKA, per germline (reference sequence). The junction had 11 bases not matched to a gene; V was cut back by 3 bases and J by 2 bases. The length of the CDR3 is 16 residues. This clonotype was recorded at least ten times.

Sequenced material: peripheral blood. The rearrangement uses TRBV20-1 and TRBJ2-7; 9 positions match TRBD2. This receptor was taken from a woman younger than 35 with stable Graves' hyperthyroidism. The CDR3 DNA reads TGCAGTGCTAGCCCCTTGACTAGCGGTAATACCTACGAGCAGTACTTC. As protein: CSASPLTSGNTYEQYF.